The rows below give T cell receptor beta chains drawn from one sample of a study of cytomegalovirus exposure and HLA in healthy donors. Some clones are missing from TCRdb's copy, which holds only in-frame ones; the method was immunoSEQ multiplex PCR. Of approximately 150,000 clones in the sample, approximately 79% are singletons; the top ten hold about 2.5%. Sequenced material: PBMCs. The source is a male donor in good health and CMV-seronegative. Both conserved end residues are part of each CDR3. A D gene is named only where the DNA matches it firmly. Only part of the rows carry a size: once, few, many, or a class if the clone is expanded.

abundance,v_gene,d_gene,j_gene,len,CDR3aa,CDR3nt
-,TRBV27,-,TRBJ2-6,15,CASSRGVSGANVLTF,TGTGCCAGCAGTCGGGGAGTCTCTGGGGCCAACGTCCTGACTTTC
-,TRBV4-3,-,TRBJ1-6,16,CASSQARDQSNSPLHF,TGCGCCAGCAGTCAGGCCCGGGATCAGTCGAATTCACCCCTCCACTTT
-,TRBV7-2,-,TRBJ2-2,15,CASSPYRVVPGELFF,TGTGCCAGCAGCCCATACAGGGTAGTGCCCGGGGAGCTGTTTTTT
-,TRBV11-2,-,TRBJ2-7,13,CASSFGSPYEQYF,TGTGCCAGCAGCTTTGGCAGTCCCTACGAGCAGTACTTC
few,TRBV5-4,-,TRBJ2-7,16,CASSSWGGGPTGEQYF,TGTGCCAGCAGCTCCTGGGGGGGCGGTCCTACTGGTGAGCAGTACTTC
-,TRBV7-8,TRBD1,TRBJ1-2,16,CASSPRVTGGSYGYTF,TGTGCCAGCAGCCCGAGGGTTACAGGGGGCTCTTATGGCTACACCTTC
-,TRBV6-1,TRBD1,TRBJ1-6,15,CASTQDRGYNSPLHF,TGTGCCAGCACCCAGGACAGGGGCTATAATTCACCCCTCCACTTT
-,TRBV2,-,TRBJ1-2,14,CASSARVANYGYTF,TGTGCCAGCAGTGCCCGGGTAGCTAACTATGGCTACACCTTC
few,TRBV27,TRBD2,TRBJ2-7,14,CASKRDQGPNEQYF,TGTGCCAGCAAGCGGGATCAGGGTCCCAACGAGCAGTACTTC
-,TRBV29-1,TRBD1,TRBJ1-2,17,CSFSSRPFGQGRNGYTF,TGCAGCTTCTCGTCCAGGCCCTTCGGACAGGGGAGGAATGGCTACACCTTC
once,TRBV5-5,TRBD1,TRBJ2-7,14,CASSTGTASYEQYF,TGTGCCAGCAGCACCGGGACAGCGAGCTACGAGCAGTACTTC
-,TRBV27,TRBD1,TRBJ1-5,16,CASSDHRGLGNQPQHF,TGTGCCAGCAGTGACCACAGGGGGCTTGGCAATCAGCCCCAGCATTTT
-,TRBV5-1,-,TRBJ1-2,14,CASSGGAGNYGYTF,TGCGCCAGCAGCGGTGGGGCAGGGAACTATGGCTACACCTTC
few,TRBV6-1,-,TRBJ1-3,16,CASSVLRDLSGNTIYF,TGTGCCAGCAGTGTATTAAGAGATCTCTCTGGAAACACCATATATTTT
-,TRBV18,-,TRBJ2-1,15,CASSTGTRNNNEQFF,TGTGCCAGCTCAACCGGGACACGGAATAACAATGAGCAGTTCTTC
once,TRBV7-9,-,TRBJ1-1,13,CASSSTMNTEAFF,TGTGCCAGCAGCTCGACAATGAACACTGAAGCTTTCTTT
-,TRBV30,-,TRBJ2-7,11,CAWSVSYEQYF,TGTGCCTGGAGTGTATCGTATGAGCAGTACTTC